One sample yielded the 4 T cell receptor beta chains listed below, sequenced in a study of T cell repertoires in cytomegalovirus infection. TCRdb called the reads again in MiXCR, with one record for every CDR3 protein. The profile shows almost 300,000 distinct CDR3 sequences, 8% to 10% of them singletons. Sequenced: PBMCs. Receptor source: a human donor in good health (CMV status not recorded). Some clones in this sample may be carry-over from other donors' samples.

This clonotype was observed many times. This sequence joins TRBV19 and TRBJ1-5, with 8 bases lining up with TRBD1. This CDR3 has 15 amino acids. Trimming removed 3 bases from V and 3 bases from J; junction bases left unmatched: 4. CDR1 is LNHDA, CDR2 SQIVND, per germline (reference sequence). The CDR3: CASSITGGINQPQHF. DNA of the CDR3: TGTGCCAGTAGTATCACAGGGGGAATCAATCAGCCCCAGCATTTT.

In this sample, this clonotype turned up a few times. The rearrangement joins TRBV20-1 to TRBJ1-2; D is uncertain. Germline V gene lookup returns CDR1 DFQATT and CDR2 SNEGSKA (reference sequence). The CDR3 sequence is 14 residues long. The CDR3 region has the DNA TGCAGCGCGATCCCGGTGGAGCAGTCCTATGGCTACACCTTC. This sequence encodes CSAIPVEQSYGYTF.

This clonotype was counted ten times or more. The chain is built from TRBV7-8 and TRBJ2-1, with TRBD2 as a possible D gene (5 bases). Trimming stripped 5 bases from V and 9 bases from J, with 11 bases between. This CDR3 is built from 12 residues. Germline V gene data show CDR1 as SGHVS and CDR2 as FQNEAQ. The CDR3, as DNA: TGTGCCAGCAGCCCGGAGGCGCTTGAGCAGTTCTTC. This codes for CASSPEALEQFF.

This clonotype was recorded a few times. The chain couples TRBV29-1 to TRBJ1-3, with no clear D. The germline CDR1 and CDR2 sequences are SQVTM and ANQGSEA. Trimming took 4 bases from V and 6 from J, leaving 13 bases between them. This CDR3 comprises 13 residues. As DNA, the CDR3 is TGCAGCGTTGCTCCCCCCACCGAAAACACCATATATTTT. This codes for CSVAPPTENTIYF.